These 18 T cell receptor beta chains were sequenced from one sample in a study of blood T cell repertoires in COVID-19. Profiled with immunoSEQ multiplex PCR; TCRdb holds only in-frame clones, not every one. This sample carries 200,000 to 300,000 clones, almost 90% of them seen once, and the ten largest clones take over 1.1%. Source material: peripheral blood. The receptors were sampled from an elderly man with acute or convalescent COVID-19.

The chain uses TRBV10-3 and TRBJ2-1; 9 nucleotides match TRBD2. Germline V CDR1 and CDR2: ENHRY, SYGVKD. V shed 2 bases, J shed 7 bases, and the junction held 3 bases outside the gene matches. There are 14 residues in the CDR3. Written as DNA, the CDR3 is TGTGCCATCAGTGAGCTAGCGGGGATTAATGAGCAGTTCTTC. It codes for CAISELAGINEQFF.

The V call is TRBV11-2, the J call TRBJ1-3; D unclear. The V end was cut by 3 bases, the J end by 7 bases, with 10 bases between. Per the germline V gene, CDR1 is SGHAT and CDR2 is FQNNGV. There are 13 residues in the CDR3. The CDR3 region has the DNA TGTGCCAGCAGCTTGGTAGCGCGGAACACCATATATTTT. It specifies CASSLVARNTIYF.

The chain links TRBV7-8 to TRBJ1-5; D uncertain. Trimming took off 3 bases at V and 1 base at J, with 4 bases between the two ends. Germline CDR1 reads SGHVS; CDR2 reads FQNEAQ. The CDR3 consists of 13 residues. CDR3 nucleotides: TGTGCCAGCAGCTTGTTAAGCAATCAGCCCCAGCATTTT. This sequence encodes CASSLLSNQPQHF.

CDR3 coding DNA: TGTGCCAGCAGTATTCCAGGGGGCGGGGGACAGCCCCAGCATTTT. Translation: CASSIPGGGGQPQHF. The chain is built from TRBV6-2 or TRBV6-3 and TRBJ1-5; 8 nucleotides match TRBD1. V lost 5 bases, J lost 7 bases, and 10 bases stayed unmatched. The CDR3 has 15 residues. The germline V gene has CDR1 MNHEY and CDR2 SVGEGT.

The V call is TRBV27, the J call TRBJ2-5, with 9 bases fitting TRBD2. CDR3 length equals 15 residues. V lost 1 base to trimming and J lost 5 bases; unmatched junction nucleotides: 5. Germline V CDR1 and CDR2: MNHEY, SMNVEV (reference sequence). CDR3 coding DNA: TGTGCCAGCAGTTTATTAGCTAGCGGGGTTGAGACCCAGTACTTC. It yields the protein CASSLLASGVETQYF.

As concerns this clone: The same CDR3 is also encoded by other DNA sequences in this sample. The chain couples TRBV29-1 to TRBJ1-1, with D hard to call. With 3 bases removed from V and 0 bases from J, the gap between germline ends came to 5 bases. Germline lookup yields CDR1 SQVTM and CDR2 ANQGSEA. CDR3 length: 12 amino acids. The CDR3 nucleotides are TGCAGCGTTGACGAGGTGAACACTGAAGCTTTCTTT. Residues: CSVDEVNTEAFF.

V gene TRBV11-2 combines with J gene TRBJ1-4; 10 positions match TRBD1. Germline V gives CDR1 SGHAT, CDR2 FQNNGV. The trim removed 5 bases at V and 8 bases at J, leaving 14 bases unmatched. The CDR3 is 17 amino acids. CDR3 loop: CASSRGTGAALWEKLFF. CDR3 nucleotide sequence: TGTGCCAGCAGCCGGGGGACAGGGGCCGCCCTTTGGGAAAAACTGTTTTTT.

This chain joins TRBV24-1 and TRBJ2-1, with 12 bases identical to TRBD2. V lost 4 bases and J lost 7; bases outside the gene matches: 4. Germline-derived CDR1 and CDR2 are KGHDR and SFDVKD. This CDR3 spans 15 amino acids. CDR3 amino acids: CATSDRGLAGNEQFF. The DNA for the CDR3 is TGTGCCACCAGTGACCGTGGACTAGCGGGGAATGAGCAGTTCTTC.

This rearrangement joins TRBV7-8 to TRBJ2-7; D possibly corresponds to TRBD2 (5 bases). Germline CDR1 reads SGHVS; CDR2 reads FQNEAQ. Deletions cut 5 bases from V and 2 bases from J, with 19 bases between. CDR3 length equals 16 residues. The CDR3 bases are TGTGCCAGCAGCAATCCACCCGGGAAAGGGACCTACGAGCAGTACTTC. It translates to CASSNPPGKGTYEQYF.

The rearrangement uses TRBV19 and TRBJ2-2; D is unclear. Germline values: CDR1 LNHDA, CDR2 SQIVND (reference sequence). V lost 5 bases, J lost 6 bases, and 7 bases lay in between. This CDR3 is built from 12 residues. This chain's CDR3 is CASSPQSGELFF. CDR3 bases: TGTGCCAGTAGTCCTCAGTCCGGGGAGCTGTTTTTT.

The rearrangement uses TRBV11-2 and TRBJ1-6, with D possibly being TRBD1 (6 bases). The V and J ends lost 3 bases and 6 bases respectively, with 9 bases between them. Germline V gene data show CDR1 as SGHAT and CDR2 as FQNNGV. There are 14 residues in the CDR3. Written as DNA, the CDR3 is TGTGCCAGCAGCTTCGGGGACATTAATTCACCCCTCCACTTT. Translating gives CASSFGDINSPLHF. Combining the CDR3 with reference TRBV11-2 and TRBJ1-6 gives the whole variable domain EAGVAQSPRYKIIEKRQSVAFWCNPISGHATLYWYQQILGQGPKLLIQFQNNGVVDDSQLPKDRFSAERLKGVDSTLKIQPAKLEDSAVYLCASSFGDINSPLHFGNGTRLTVT.

V is TRBV28 and J is TRBJ1-2, with TRBD1 identical over 8 bases. V shed 3 bases, J shed 8 bases, and the junction held 8 bases outside the gene matches. Per the germline V gene, CDR1 is MDHEN and CDR2 is SYDVKM. This CDR3 is built from 14 residues. The CDR3, as DNA: TGTGCCAGCAGTTTGGGCAGGGGGCTCGAAGGCTACACCTTC. Its protein is CASSLGRGLEGYTF.

The chain recombines TRBV3-1 (or the pseudogene TRBV3-2) with TRBJ1-5; D is uncertain. V was trimmed by 5 bases and J by 6 bases, leaving 14 bases between them. CDR1 LGHDT and CDR2 YNNKEL come from the germline V gene (reference sequence). The CDR3 is 14 residues long. This chain's CDR3 is CASSSVSVGQPQHF. In DNA, the CDR3 is TGTGCCAGCAGCTCTGTAAGCGTCGGTCAGCCCCAGCATTTT.

The chain has TRBV28 and TRBJ2-7; 7 bases align to TRBD2. The CDR3 totals 14 residues. J was trimmed by 3 bases and V by 6 bases; bases with no gene match: 8. The germline V gene has CDR1 MDHEN and CDR2 SYDVKM. This chain's CDR3 is CASRPSGTHYEQYF. The CDR3 DNA reads as TGTGCCAGCAGACCGAGCGGGACCCACTACGAGCAGTACTTC.

V and J are TRBV28 and TRBJ1-5, with 7 positions matching TRBD1. Trimming removed 6 bases from V and 7 bases from J; junction bases left unmatched: 9. In germline, CDR1 is MDHEN, CDR2 SYDVKM. The CDR3 has 14 amino acids. The CDR3 spells CASSLRQGSQPQHF. DNA of the CDR3: TGTGCCAGCAGCCTGAGACAGGGCAGCCAGCCCCAGCATTTT.

In its sample, this clone was seen once. CDR3 in amino acids: CASSFNRRVTNYGYTF. The DNA of the CDR3 is TGTGCCAGCAGTTTTAACAGGAGGGTGACTAACTATGGCTACACCTTC. The genes are TRBV28 and TRBJ1-2; tentative D call: TRBD1 (5 bases). The CDR3 loop spans 16 amino acids. In germline, CDR1 is MDHEN, CDR2 SYDVKM. V was cut by 3 bases and J by 0 bases, with 14 bases left in between.

This rearrangement joins TRBV6-2 or TRBV6-3 to TRBJ1-4, with 7 nucleotides matching TRBD1. Trimming at V came to 5 bases and at J to 8 bases, leaving 8 bases not matched to a gene. The CDR3 totals 14 residues. Looked up from germline, CDR1 is MNHEY and CDR2 is SVGEGT. The CDR3 is CASSRGQVGEKLFF. The CDR3 nucleotides are TGTGCCAGCAGTCGCGGACAGGTTGGCGAAAAACTGTTTTTT.

The chain carries TRBV10-3 and TRBJ2-5, with 9 bases that match TRBD2. This CDR3 has 13 residues. The germline V gene encodes CDR1 ENHRY and CDR2 SYGVKD. V was clipped by 6 bases and J by 5 bases; unmatched bases: 4. CDR3 loop: CAISGTSRETQYF. The CDR3 bases are TGTGCCATCAGCGGGACTAGCAGGGAGACCCAGTACTTC.